This T cell receptor beta chain was sequenced in a study of T cell clones after liver transplantation. Turning to the study itself: Post-transplant blood was tracked for graft-donor-reactive T cell clones identified in a pre-transplant mixed lymphocyte reaction. Subjects received no induction therapy and standard immunosuppression until randomization at 12-24 months post-transplant. Three of the eight recipients were HCV-positive; the rest had non-autoimmune, non-viral transplant indications.

The CDR3 runs to 18 residues. Germline V lookup: CDR1 SGHAT, CDR2 FQNNGV. V was pared by 4 bases and J by 6 bases, with 13 bases of the junction left unmatched. Sequenced by immunoSEQ multiplex PCR; TCRdb stores in-frame clones only, minus some. The sample gives fewer than 80,000 clones, 80% to 85% of which show up once; approximately 2.1% is in the top ten. Sorting of unstimulated PBMCs yielded separate CD3+CD4+ and CD3+CD8+ fractions. The rearrangement uses TRBV11-2 and TRBJ2-3, with 13 positions matching TRBD2. This sequence was found in a human patient who received a liver transplant. The T cells may come from the graft donor. This specimen was CD4+ T cells from blood, taken about 50 months after liver transplant. The CDR3 is CASSSPLLAGGQGDTQYF. CDR3 nucleotide sequence: TGTGCCAGCAGCTCCCCATTACTAGCGGGGGGGCAGGGGGATACGCAGTATTTT. The entire variable domain, with the rest obtained from reference TRBV11-2 and TRBJ2-3, is as follows: EAGVAQSPRYKIIEKRQSVAFWCNPISGHATLYWYQQILGQGPKLLIQFQNNGVVDDSQLPKDRFSAERLKGVDSTLKIQPAKLEDSAVYLCASSSPLLAGGQGDTQYFGPGTRLTVL.